Described below is a single T cell receptor beta chain sequence and its context. Its antigen remains unidentified. TCRdb itself ran the RT-PCR reads through MiXCR, one entry per CDR3 protein. The sample lists about 530,000 distinct CDR3 sequences; 10% to 15% were seen once. The sample comes from a study of response to subunit inactivated influenza vaccine. Study-level results: Only a handful of new T cells, the authors suggested, are recruited with each seasonal influenza vaccination.

This TCR derives from a man aged 45-60 years who received an inactivated influenza vaccine. The sequenced sample was PBMCs from blood, obtained about 6 weeks after vaccination.

The CDR3 DNA sequence: TGTGCCAGCAGCCAAGGTACGGGAACTGAAGCTTTCTTT. Its translation: CASSQGTGTEAFF. The V call is TRBV14, the J call TRBJ1-1; D gene uncertain. The V end lost 1 base, the J end lost 5 bases, and 8 bases lay between the germline ends. CDR1 is SGHDN, CDR2 FVKESK, per germline. This CDR3 region has 13 residues.